This note documents a single T cell receptor (beta chain) sequence. Its antigen is unidentified. TCRdb's table, derived via immunoSEQ multiplex PCR, lists solely in-frame clones and lacks some. This table holds about 76,000 clones, under 85% found once. The sample comes from a study of radiotherapy plus CTLA-4 blockade in lung cancer. Study at large: Roughly 17% of enrolled patients responded objectively, and around 30% had disease control. Overall study findings and caveats: Reports state that early shifts in blood T cell clones, with interferon-beta, best predicted response. The study found tumor-derived TCR clones expanded in blood after radiotherapy plus ipilimumab.

The germline V gene encodes CDR1 SQVTM and CDR2 ANQGSEA. The V end was cut by 5 bases, the J end by 7 bases, with 24 bases between. The CDR3 covers 16 residues. Focal radiation was given together with CTLA-4 blockade (ipilimumab) to patients with chemo-refractory metastatic non-small-cell lung cancer. This sequence was found in a human donor with non-small cell lung cancer who had stable disease on radiotherapy plus ipilimumab. Specimen: peripheral blood, collected from a patient treated with radiotherapy plus ipilimumab. The chain employs TRBV29-1 and TRBJ2-1; the D gene is possibly TRBD2 (7 bases). CDR3 protein: CSVTGGRTVLGNEQFF. Here the CDR3 DNA reads TGCAGCGTTACGGGGGGAAGGACAGTGTTAGGGAATGAGCAGTTCTTC.